This is a list of T cell receptor beta chains from one sample in a study of T cell repertoires in cytomegalovirus infection. TCRdb passed the reads through MiXCR, listing each CDR3 protein once. The sample includes approximately 550,000 distinct CDR3 sequences, about 15% of them seen just once. The source material was CD8+ T cells from PBMCs. All receptors come from a human donor in good health (CMV status not recorded). Some clones in this sample may be carry-over from other donors' samples. Each CDR3 is given with its conserved first and last residue. A D gene is named only where the DNA matches it firmly. Some rows mark clone size as missing; the rest say once, few, many or name a class of expanded clone.

j_gene | v_gene | abundance | d_gene | len | CDR3nt | CDR3aa
TRBJ1-5 | TRBV6-1 | many | NA | 15 | TGTGCCAGCAGTGACTCAGGGGCTTCTGGTCAGCCCCAGCATTTT | CASSDSGASGQPQHF
TRBJ2-1 | TRBV7-9 | few | TRBD2 | 18 | TGTGCCAGCAGCTCCGTGGGGCTAGCGGGAGTCTCCTACAATGAGCAGTTCTTC | CASSSVGLAGVSYNEQFF
TRBJ1-2 | TRBV7-6 | many | NA | 15 | TGTGCCAGCAGCTTAGCGAGGGGCGTCGGCTATGGCTACACCTTC | CASSLARGVGYGYTF
TRBJ2-1 | TRBV30 | NA | NA | 13 | TGTGCCTGGAGCCCCGCGATGGCGAATGAGCAGTTCTTC | CAWSPAMANEQFF
TRBJ2-3 | TRBV12-5 | many | NA | 13 | TGTGCTAGTGGTTTGCCCCTCCCAGATACGCAGTATTTT | CASGLPLPDTQYF
TRBJ2-7 | TRBV28 | many | NA | 15 | TGTGCCAGCATCCACGGGTGGGGAGGGGGCTACGAGCAGTACTTC | CASIHGWGGGYEQYF
TRBJ1-1 | TRBV7-9 | many | NA | 14 | TGTGCCAGCAGCTTAGTTCAGGGCTTGACTGAAGCTTTCTTT | CASSLVQGLTEAFF
TRBJ2-5 | TRBV5-5 | few | TRBD1 | 15 | TGTGCCAGCAGCTTCCGGGACAGGGGTCGGGAGACCCAGTACTTC | CASSFRDRGRETQYF
TRBJ1-1 | TRBV7-9 | NA | NA | 14 | TGTGCCAGCAGCAACTTTAGGGGCGGAACTCGGGCTTTCTTT | CASSNFRGGTRAFF
TRBJ2-2 | TRBV6-6 | few | TRBD1 | 19 | TGTGCCAGCAGTCCAGGAAGAGGGGGCCTGGGAGCGAACACCGGGGAGCTGTTTTTT | CASSPGRGGLGANTGELFF
TRBJ2-6 | TRBV6-5 | many | TRBD1 | 18 | TGTGCCAGCAGAACCGGGACAGGGGGTTTCTCTGGGGCCAACGTCCTGACTTTC | CASRTGTGGFSGANVLTF
TRBJ2-7 | TRBV4-1 | few | NA | 13 | TGCGCCAGCAGCCAAGAGGGGCCTCGGGAGCAGTACTTC | CASSQEGPREQYF
TRBJ2-7 | TRBV6-1 | many | TRBD2 | 15 | TGTGCCAGCAGCCTCACTAGCGGGGAAGAATACGAGCAGTACTTC | CASSLTSGEEYEQYF
TRBJ1-1 | TRBV7-9 | few | NA | 13 | TGTGCCAGCAGCTCTCCAGCGAACACTGAAGCTTTCTTT | CASSSPANTEAFF
TRBJ1-6 | TRBV2 | NA | NA | 17 | TGTGCCAGCAGTGAAGGGGCAAGGGGATTCTATAATTCACCCCTCCACTTT | CASSEGARGFYNSPLHF
TRBJ2-1 | TRBV19 | few | TRBD2 | 16 | TGTGCCAGTAGTATAAGACCTAGCGGGGGGGGGAACGAGCAGTTCTTC | CASSIRPSGGGNEQFF
TRBJ2-3 | TRBV6-5 | NA | TRBD1 | 16 | TGTGCCAGCAATCGGCGCCGGGACAGGGGCACAGATACGCAGTATTTT | CASNRRRDRGTDTQYF
TRBJ1-3 | TRBV9 | NA | NA | 13 | TGTGCCAGCAGCGTAGCAGGGGAGGACACCATATATTTT | CASSVAGEDTIYF
TRBJ2-3 | TRBV28 | many | TRBD1 | 18 | TGTGCCAGCAGGGGGGGGACAGGGGTCCTCCTCAACACAGATACGCAGTATTTT | CASRGGTGVLLNTDTQYF
TRBJ1-1 | TRBV7-9 | many | NA | 14 | TGTGCCAGCAGCCCAGGGACACGGGACACTGAAGCTTTCTTT | CASSPGTRDTEAFF
TRBJ2-2 | TRBV20-1 | few | NA | 16 | TGCAGTGCTAGCCGCGGCGGGGTGGAGGCGACCGGGGAGCTGTTTTTT | CSASRGGVEATGELFF
TRBJ2-7 | TRBV7-3 | many | TRBD1 | 15 | TGTGCCAGCAGCTTCCACCGGGACAGGGTTTACGAGCAGTACTTC | CASSFHRDRVYEQYF
TRBJ1-2 | TRBV7-8 | many | NA | 15 | TGTGCCAGCAGCAGAGATGGCCTTCGTAACTATGGCTACACCTTC | CASSRDGLRNYGYTF
TRBJ1-5 | TRBV27 | many | NA | 13 | TGTGCCAGCACCTCGACGGTCAATCAGCCCCAGCATTTT | CASTSTVNQPQHF
TRBJ2-7 | TRBV5-6 | few | NA | 14 | TGTGCCAGCAGCCCTACTAGGATTTCCTACGAGCAGTACTTC | CASSPTRISYEQYF
TRBJ2-4 | TRBV15 | NA | NA | 13 | TGTGCCACCAGCGGACGCCCGAAAAACATTCAGTACTTC | CATSGRPKNIQYF